This passage covers 10 T cell receptor beta chains from one sample sequenced in a study of T-cell reconstitution after alpha-beta-depleted transplantation in children. Unique molecular identifiers were incorporated when the TCRbeta library was constructed. MiXCR, run by TCRdb on the PCR reads, gives a single entry per CDR3 protein. The repertoire includes 640,000 or so distinct CDR3 sequences, roughly 17% of them detected once, and 1.1% sits in the top ten. Sequences were derived from PBMCs from the stem cell graft donor, sampled from the stem cell graft. Source of these receptors: a human donor who donated a stem cell graft to a child with acute myeloid leukemia.

The table lists this clonotype with a few counts. The rearrangement uses TRBV24-1 and TRBJ2-1, with TRBD1 matching over 10 bases. Germline CDR1 is KGHDR and CDR2 is SFDVKD. The CDR3 runs 15 residues. V shed 0 bases and J 6 bases; nucleotides not matched to a gene: 1. DNA of the CDR3: TGTGCCACCAGTGATTTGCGGACAGGGGGCAATGAGCAGTTCTTC. Residues: CATSDLRTGGNEQFF.

This clonotype was seen many times. This chain links TRBV20-1 with TRBJ2-3; perhaps TRBD2 as D (6 bases). Trimming left V 5 bases short and J 6 bases short, with 15 bases between. The CDR3 has 13 amino acids. Germline CDR1 DFQATT, CDR2 SNEGSKA (reference sequence). The CDR3 region is CSAPGVGGDTQYF. In nucleotides, the CDR3 is TGCAGTGCTCCCGGCGTTGGGGGGGATACGCAGTATTTT.

This clonotype was counted many times. J is TRBJ2-3 and V is TRBV20-1; D is unclear. Germline-derived CDR1 and CDR2 are DFQATT and SNEGSKA (reference sequence). The CDR3 spans 14 residues. The V end lost 0 bases, the J end lost 2 bases, and 9 bases lay between the germline ends. The CDR3 DNA sequence: TGCAGTGCTAGAGATGAAGGGTTCACAGATACGCAGTATTTT. This translates into CSARDEGFTDTQYF.

The sample holds many counts of this clonotype. The V and J genes are TRBV5-5 and TRBJ1-5; 9 bases are a match to TRBD1. The CDR3 is 16 residues long. Looked up from germline, CDR1 is SGHKS and CDR2 is YYEKEE (reference sequence). J gave up 6 bases and V 1 base, and 8 bases lay outside the gene matches. Here the CDR3 reads CASSLNPGQGSQPQHF. In DNA form, the CDR3 reads TGTGCCAGCAGCTTGAATCCGGGACAGGGAAGTCAGCCCCAGCATTTT.

This clonotype was seen many times. V and J are TRBV9 and TRBJ1-3, with 9 bases identical to TRBD1. Germline CDR1 reads SGDLS; CDR2 reads YYNGEE. The CDR3 consists of 18 residues. The junction had 10 bases not matched to a gene; V was cut back by 0 bases and J by 3 bases. CDR3 in DNA: TGTGCCAGCAGCGTAGCTTCAGTGGGACAGGGAAGTGGAAACACCATATATTTT. Encoded protein: CASSVASVGQGSGNTIYF.

This sequence joins TRBV7-9 and TRBJ1-1, with unresolved D. The CDR3 is 13 residues long. The V end lost 1 base, the J end lost 4 bases, and 7 bases lay between the germline ends. Germline V gene sequence: CDR1 SEHNR, CDR2 FQNEAQ (reference sequence). The CDR3: CASSLESSTEAFF. DNA of the CDR3: TGTGCCAGCAGCTTAGAATCGTCCACTGAAGCTTTCTTT.

This chain uses TRBV29-1 with TRBJ2-3; tentative D call: TRBD2 (6 bases). The V end was cut by 3 bases, the J end by 5 bases, with 18 bases between. In germline, CDR1 is SQVTM, CDR2 ANQGSEA. The CDR3 totals 15 residues. The CDR3 loop is CSVEASLYGGDTQYF. The CDR3 DNA sequence: TGCAGCGTTGAGGCTAGCCTCTACGGGGGAGATACGCAGTATTTT.

This clonotype was recorded many times. The chain uses TRBV7-2 and TRBJ2-1; 9 bases fit TRBD2. The trim removed 4 bases at V and 8 bases at J, leaving 6 bases unmatched. This CDR3 contains 14 residues. CDR1 is SGHTA and CDR2 is FQGNSA in the germline V gene. CDR3 protein: CASSSRGLAYEQFF. DNA of the CDR3: TGTGCCAGCAGCTCGAGGGGACTAGCCTATGAGCAGTTCTTC.

This chain joins TRBV12-3 or TRBV12-4 and TRBJ1-5; 8 nucleotides align to TRBD1. V gave up 5 bases and J gave up 2 bases; unmatched junction bases: 8. This CDR3 has 16 amino acids. The chain's CDR3 is CASSIQGALGNQPQHF. The CDR3 nucleotides are TGTGCCAGCAGTATTCAGGGGGCACTCGGCAATCAGCCCCAGCATTTT.

This clonotype has ten or more counts. The rearrangement joins TRBV20-1 to TRBJ1-4, with no clear D. This CDR3 region has 15 residues. Germline CDR1 DFQATT, CDR2 SNEGSKA (reference sequence). V lost 4 bases to trimming and J lost 0 bases, with 12 bases between them. CDR3 nucleotides: TGCAGTGCTACGGTCTTGACTGCAACTAATGAAAAACTGTTTTTT. It yields the protein CSATVLTATNEKLFF.